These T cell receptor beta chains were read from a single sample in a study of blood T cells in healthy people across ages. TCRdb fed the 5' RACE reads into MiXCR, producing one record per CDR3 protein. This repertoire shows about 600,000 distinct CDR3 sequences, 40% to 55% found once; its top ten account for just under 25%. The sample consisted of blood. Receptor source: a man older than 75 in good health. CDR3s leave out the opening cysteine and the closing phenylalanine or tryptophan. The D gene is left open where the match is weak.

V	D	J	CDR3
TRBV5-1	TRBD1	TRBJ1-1	ASSYGQGSEAF
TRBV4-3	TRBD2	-	ASSRGRVAGLEYNEQY
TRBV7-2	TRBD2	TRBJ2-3	ASSLVAGPTDTQY
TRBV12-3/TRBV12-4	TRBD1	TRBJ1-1	ASSQQGGNTEAF
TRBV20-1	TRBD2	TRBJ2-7	SARDAGGRYEQY
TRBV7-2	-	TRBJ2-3	ASSRDHQSTDTQY
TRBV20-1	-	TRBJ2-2	SAAAAAAGELF
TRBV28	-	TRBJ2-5	ASSLRTGKETQY
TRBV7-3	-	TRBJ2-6	ASSPNPRRSGANVLT
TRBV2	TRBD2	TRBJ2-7	ASSEAQELAESSYEQY
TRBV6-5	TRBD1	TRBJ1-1	ASSYSKQKGQLAF
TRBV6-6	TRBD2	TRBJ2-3	ASSCRTSPNTQY
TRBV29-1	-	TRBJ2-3	SVNRVPDTQY
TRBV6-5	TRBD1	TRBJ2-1	ASRSTYDRGGEQF
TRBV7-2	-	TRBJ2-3	ASSQTRDTQY
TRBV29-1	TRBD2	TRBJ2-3	SVPSGSGSDTQY
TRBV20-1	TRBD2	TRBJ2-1	SARVFGTSGAGLVNEQF
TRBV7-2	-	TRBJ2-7	ASSLEAESSYEQY
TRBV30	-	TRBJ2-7	AWSVLLGDEQY
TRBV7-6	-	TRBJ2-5	ASSLARVRQETQY
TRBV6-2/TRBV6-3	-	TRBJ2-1	ASSYGQGKDNEQF
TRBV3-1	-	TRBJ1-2	ASSPAQGSYGYT
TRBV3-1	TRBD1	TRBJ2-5	ASSQEAGGWPEY
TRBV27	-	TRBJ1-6	ASREGGVTNSPLH
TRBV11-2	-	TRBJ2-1	ASSVQRWGSQF
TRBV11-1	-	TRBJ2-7	ASSLQVPPGEQY
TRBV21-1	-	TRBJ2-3	ASSKEDRTDTQY
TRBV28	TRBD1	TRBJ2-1	ASSFGRGLSNEQF
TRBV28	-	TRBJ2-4	ASSPQGTLAKNIQY
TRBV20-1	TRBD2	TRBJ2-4	SARDYGTSGQWGKNIQY
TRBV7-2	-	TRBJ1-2	ASSLSRYYGYT
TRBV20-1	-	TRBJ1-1	SATPGNTEAF
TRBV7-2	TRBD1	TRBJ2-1	ASSSIRDRGLNEQF